One sample yielded the 19 T cell receptor beta chains listed below, sequenced in a study of shared clonotypes between healthy human individuals (dated by TCRdb to 2020 to 2022). Library generation was performed with the immunoSEQ multiplex PCR assay. Not all clones reach the TCRdb copy of this immuneACCESS table, which keeps in-frame sequences only. Checked studies attribute under half of the gap to unresolved V genes and leave the rest unexplained. This sample holds millions of clones; more than 80% were observed only once. Roughly 0.36% of the sample is taken by the ten largest. The sample consisted of naive CD4+ T cells from PBMCs. The sample's cell subset or site label, decoded: CD45RA+ positively selected. These receptor sequences come from a young man in good health. Some clones in this sample may be carry-over from other donors' samples.

The rearrangement links TRBV7-2 to TRBJ2-2; D is unclear. Germline loops: CDR1 SGHTA, CDR2 FQGNSA. This CDR3 is 15 amino acids long. V was cut by 1 base and J by 4 bases, with 10 bases left in between. As DNA, the CDR3 is TGTGCCAGCAGCTTAGTTGCAGTGATCACCGGGGAGCTGTTTTTT. Protein sequence: CASSLVAVITGELFF.

The V and J genes are TRBV5-5 and TRBJ1-2; D not certain. The V end lost 1 base, the J end lost 0 bases, and 13 bases lay between the germline ends. Germline V gene lookup returns CDR1 SGHKS and CDR2 YYEKEE (reference sequence). The CDR3 consists of 16 residues. The CDR3 is CASSLRTTDTNYGYTF. The CDR3 DNA sequence: TGTGCCAGCAGCTTGCGTACGACTGATACTAACTATGGCTACACCTTC.

V gene TRBV27 combines with J gene TRBJ1-1; D unresolved. V lost 5 bases, J lost 1 base, and 8 bases lay in between. Germline loops: CDR1 MNHEY, CDR2 SMNVEV (reference sequence). The CDR3 covers 13 residues. The CDR3 nucleotides read TGTGCCAGCAGTCACGGTTCGAACACTGAAGCTTTCTTT. Its translation: CASSHGSNTEAFF.

V gene TRBV6-6 combines with J gene TRBJ2-7; D possibly matches TRBD1 or TRBD2 (6 bases each). The germline V gene encodes CDR1 MNHNY and CDR2 SVGAGI (reference sequence). V lost 7 bases and J lost 2, with 12 bases in between. CDR3 size: 13 residues. The CDR3 reads CASTKGEAYEQYF. The CDR3 DNA is TGTGCCAGCACCAAGGGGGAGGCCTACGAGCAGTACTTC.

This rearrangement joins TRBV28 to TRBJ1-4; D may be TRBD1 (5 bases). Per germline, CDR1 MDHEN and CDR2 SYDVKM. The germline V and J ends were trimmed by 6 bases and 3 bases, with 14 bases remaining between them. The CDR3 is made up of 15 amino acids. The DNA for the CDR3 is TGTGCCAGCAGATCGGGGGGAAAAGCTAATGAAAAACTGTTTTTT. It encodes CASRSGGKANEKLFF.

This clone was picked up one time. The chain is built from TRBV19 and TRBJ2-7, with TRBD2 as a possible D gene (5 bases). The CDR3 sequence is 15 residues long. Germline assignment: CDR1 LNHDA and CDR2 SQIVND (reference sequence). The V gene lost 2 bases and the J gene lost 1 base, with 12 bases spanning the gap. The CDR3: CASSIPRRRSYEQYF. As DNA, the CDR3 is TGTGCCAGTAGTATACCTCGGCGGAGGTCCTACGAGCAGTACTTC. Full variable domain (outside the CDR3, taken from reference TRBV19 and TRBJ2-7): DGGITQSPKYLFRKEGQNVTLSCEQNLNHDAMYWYRQDPGQGLRLIYYSQIVNDFQKGDIAEGYSVSREKKESFPLTVTSAQKNPTAFYLCASSIPRRRSYEQYFGPGTRLTVT.

V gene TRBV28 combines with J gene TRBJ1-4; D call uncertain. The V end lost 5 bases, the J end lost 3 bases, and 10 bases lay between the germline ends. The CDR3 runs 14 residues. The V gene's germline CDR1 is MDHEN and CDR2 SYDVKM. This chain's CDR3 is CASSGSLANEKLFF. For the CDR3, the DNA is TGTGCCAGCAGTGGCTCTTTAGCTAATGAAAAACTGTTTTTT. Looking up the rest from reference TRBV28 and TRBJ1-4 gives the full variable domain: DVKVTQSSRYLVKRTGEKVFLECVQDMDHENMFWYRQDPGLGLRLIYFSYDVKMKEKGDIPEGYSVSREKKERFSLILESASTNQTSMYLCASSGSLANEKLFFGSGTQLSVL.

This clone came up once. As DNA, the CDR3 is TGTGCCAGCAGTGCCCGGGCCCCTGATGGAAAACTGTTTTTT. Its protein product is CASSARAPDGKLFF. The chain uses TRBV2 and TRBJ1-4; D is uncertain. The germline CDR1 and CDR2 sequences are SNHLY and FYNNEI. V was pared by 4 bases and J by 10 bases, with 16 bases between. The CDR3 runs to 14 residues.

This chain connects TRBV2 to TRBJ2-5, with D maybe TRBD1 (5 bases). The germline V gene has CDR1 SNHLY and CDR2 FYNNEI. The ends were cut back, 7 bases at V and 3 bases at J, with 12 bases in the middle. This CDR3 region has 13 residues. The CDR3 DNA follows: TGTGCCAGCAAAAGCAGGGCCGAAGAGACCCAGTACTTC. It encodes CASKSRAEETQYF.

The rearrangement uses TRBV5-1 and TRBJ1-2, with TRBD1 matching over 8 bases. The CDR3 covers 15 residues. Germline V gene data show CDR1 as SGHRS and CDR2 as YFSETQ. The junction had 4 bases not matched to a gene; V was cut back by 0 bases and J by 3 bases. CDR3 DNA sequence: TGCGCCAGCAGCTTGGGACAGGGGAGTGACTATGGCTACACCTTC. Protein sequence: CASSLGQGSDYGYTF.

CDR3 in DNA: TGTGCCAGCGGAACAACTAATGGGTATGGCTACACCTTC. It yields the protein CASGTTNGYGYTF. The rearrangement uses TRBV28 and TRBJ1-2, with no clear D. Germline V CDR1 and CDR2: MDHEN, SYDVKM. Trimming left V 8 bases short and J 5 bases short, with 15 bases between. CDR3 size: 13 residues.

The rearrangement uses TRBV6-5 and TRBJ2-1, with TRBD2 matching 7 bases. The CDR3 sequence is 16 residues long. Germline CDR1 and CDR2: MNHEY and SVGAGI. The junction had 8 bases not matched to a gene; V was cut back by 2 bases and J by 4 bases. CDR3 loop: CASSYDGGSRYNEQFF. In nucleotides, the CDR3 is TGTGCCAGCAGTTACGATGGCGGGAGTCGGTACAATGAGCAGTTCTTC.

This chain links TRBV5-1 with TRBJ1-4; D might be TRBD1 (5 bases). Germline lookup yields CDR1 SGHRS and CDR2 YFSETQ. The V end lost 1 base, the J end lost 2 bases, and 12 bases lay between the germline ends. This CDR3 region has 16 residues. The CDR3 DNA follows: TGCGCCAGCAGCTTGAGAGGGGTAAAGACTAATGAAAAACTGTTTTTT. This encodes CASSLRGVKTNEKLFF.

This chain joins TRBV28 and TRBJ1-2; tentatively, D is TRBD1 (5 bases). The germline V gene has CDR1 MDHEN and CDR2 SYDVKM. This CDR3 contains 14 residues. Trimming cost V 5 bases and J 4 bases, with 14 bases left between them. The CDR3 bases are TGTGCCAGCAGTCCGCAGGGAGGAAGCTATGGCTACACCTTC. Translated, it gives CASSPQGGSYGYTF.

The V and J genes are TRBV11-1 and TRBJ1-1, with TRBD1 as a possible D gene (5 bases). CDR1 is SGHAT, CDR2 FQDESV, per germline (reference sequence). Between the trimmed V and J ends, which lost 1 base and 4 bases, there was a span of 10 bases. The CDR3 spans 14 residues. The CDR3 here is CASSLVRTSTEAFF. The CDR3 DNA reads as TGTGCCAGCAGCTTAGTCCGGACAAGCACTGAAGCTTTCTTT.

The chain recombines TRBV7-9 with TRBJ1-2; unclear D gene. Trimming removed 2 bases at V and 3 bases at J, with 10 bases between. The CDR3 is 14 amino acids. Germline CDR1 and CDR2: SEHNR and FQNEAQ (reference sequence). The CDR3 protein is CASSLLAEHYGYTF. CDR3 DNA: TGTGCCAGCAGCTTACTTGCAGAACACTATGGCTACACCTTC.

The chain employs TRBV6-1 and TRBJ2-2, with 7 bases identical to TRBD1. The CDR3 runs 15 residues. Germline CDR1 reads MNHNS; CDR2 reads SASEGT. The trim removed 4 bases at V and 4 bases at J, leaving 6 bases unmatched. The CDR3 spells CASSGQGSSTGELFF. CDR3 DNA: TGTGCCAGCAGTGGACAGGGATCCTCCACCGGGGAGCTGTTTTTT.

The rearrangement uses TRBV6-5 and TRBJ2-7, with D perhaps matching TRBD1 or TRBD2 (6 bases each). Trimming removed 0 bases from V and 11 bases from J, with 14 bases in between. Germline lookup yields CDR1 MNHEY and CDR2 SVGAGI. The CDR3 is 13 residues long. The CDR3 here is CASSYSLRGVKYF. CDR3 in DNA: TGTGCCAGCAGTTACTCGTTGAGGGGGGTTAAGTACTTC.

This chain uses TRBV28 with TRBJ1-2; no clear D. Per the germline V gene, CDR1 is MDHEN and CDR2 is SYDVKM. This CDR3 region has 15 residues. Trimming cost V 6 bases and J 7 bases, with 21 bases left between them. CDR3 DNA sequence: TGTGCCAGCAGCCCCGAGGGCATTATGGGTCTTGGCTACACCTTC. It is translated as CASSPEGIMGLGYTF.